Below, one T cell receptor (beta chain) is given with its context. The assay used was immunoSEQ (version v3.0), run at survey level. Sequenced by immunoSEQ multiplex PCR; TCRdb stores in-frame clones only, minus some. The sample shows about 30,000 clones, more than 85% of them seen only once. Germline-derived CDR1 and CDR2 are SGHRS and YFSETQ. V dropped 0 bases and J dropped 6 bases, with 16 bases sitting between them. The CDR3 has 15 amino acids. These data belong to a study of long-term antiretroviral therapy in people with HIV. Each donor had at least one pre-ART and at least two post-ART PBMC samples.

The rearrangement links TRBV5-1 to TRBJ2-7; TRBD1 might be the D (6 bases). The source was unsorted PBMCs, collected 5.3 years after starting antiretroviral therapy. This receptor was identified in a man aged 45-60 years with HIV. The CDR3 DNA follows: TGCGCCAGCAGCTTGGGGCAGACAGGACGTGGCGAGCAGTACTTC. Its protein is CASSLGQTGRGEQYF.